This T cell receptor beta chain derives from a study of regulatory T cells in long-lasting Graves disease. Study in general: For a period under 3 months, newly diagnosed Graves' patients had taken antithyroid drugs.

Time point noted: newly diagnosed GD, antithyroid drugs for less than 3 months. Preparation of the TCR library used RNA extracted from PBMCs. Points from the study as a whole: What was studied was peripheral blood only, and not thyroid tissue. TCR diversity was lower in persistent than newly diagnosed Graves' disease.

Comment on this clonotype: The antigen remains undetermined.

Investigators prepared the TCR beta libraries by applying iRepertoire HTBI primers and Arm-PCR of CDR3 regions. TCRdb used MiXCR to reprocess the multiplex PCR reads, holding one entry per CDR3 protein. The sample records around 250,000 distinct CDR3 sequences, 15% to 20% being singletons. Trimming pared 8 bases from V and 4 bases from J, leaving 12 bases between. CDR1 SNHLY and CDR2 FYNNEI come from the germline V gene. The CDR3 length is 12 residues. A further study also used this sample, focusing on T cells in Graves' hyperthyroidism and ophthalmopathy.

The chain is built from TRBV2 and TRBJ2-7; D is uncertain. The sequencing used peripheral blood mononuclear cells (PBMCs), collected at new diagnosis, from a patient treated with antithyroid drugs. The TCR comes from a woman in her 30s with Graves disease. The CDR3 loop reads CASCPSPYEQYF. CDR3 DNA sequence: TGTGCCAGCTGTCCATCCCCATACGAGCAGTACTTC.